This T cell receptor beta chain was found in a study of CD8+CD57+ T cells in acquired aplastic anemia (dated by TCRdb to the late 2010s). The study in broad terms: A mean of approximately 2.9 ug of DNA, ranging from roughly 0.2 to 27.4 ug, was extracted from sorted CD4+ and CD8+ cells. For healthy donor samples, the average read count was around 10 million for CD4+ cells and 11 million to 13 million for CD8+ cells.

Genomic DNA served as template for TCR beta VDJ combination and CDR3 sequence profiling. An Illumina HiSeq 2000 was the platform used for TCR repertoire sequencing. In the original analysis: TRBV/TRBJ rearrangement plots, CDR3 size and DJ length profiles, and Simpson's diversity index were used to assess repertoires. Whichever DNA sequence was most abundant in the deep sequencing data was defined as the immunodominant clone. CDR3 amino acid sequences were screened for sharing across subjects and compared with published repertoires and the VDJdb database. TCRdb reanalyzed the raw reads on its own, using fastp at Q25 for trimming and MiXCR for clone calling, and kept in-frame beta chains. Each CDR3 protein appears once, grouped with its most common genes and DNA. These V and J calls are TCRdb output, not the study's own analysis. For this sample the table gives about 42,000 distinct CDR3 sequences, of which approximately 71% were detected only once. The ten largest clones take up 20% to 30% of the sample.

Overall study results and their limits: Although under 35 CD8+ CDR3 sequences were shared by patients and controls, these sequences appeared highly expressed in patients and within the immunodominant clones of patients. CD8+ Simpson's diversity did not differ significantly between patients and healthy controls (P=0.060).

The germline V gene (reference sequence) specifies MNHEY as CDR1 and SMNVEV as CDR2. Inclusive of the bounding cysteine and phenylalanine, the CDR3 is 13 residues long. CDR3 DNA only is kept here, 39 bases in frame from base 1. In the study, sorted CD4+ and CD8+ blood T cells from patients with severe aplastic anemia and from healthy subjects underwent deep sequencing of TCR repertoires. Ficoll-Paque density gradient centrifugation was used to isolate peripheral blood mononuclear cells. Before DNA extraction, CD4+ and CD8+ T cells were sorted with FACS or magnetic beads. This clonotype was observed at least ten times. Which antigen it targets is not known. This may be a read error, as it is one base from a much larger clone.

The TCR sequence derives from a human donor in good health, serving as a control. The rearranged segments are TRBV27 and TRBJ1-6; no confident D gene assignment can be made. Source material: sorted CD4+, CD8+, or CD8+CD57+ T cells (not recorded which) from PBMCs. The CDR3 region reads CASSLSADSPPHF. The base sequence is TGTGCCAGCAGTTTATCAGCAGATTCACCCCCCCACTTT.